This is a list of T cell receptor beta chains from one sample in a study of blood T cell repertoires in COVID-19. The repertoire was sequenced with immunoSEQ multiplex PCR; TCRdb's copy has only in-frame clones and lacks some. Of tens of thousands of clones detected, approximately 82% appear once; the ten largest clones hold approximately 7%. What was sequenced was peripheral blood. Receptors were obtained from a woman aged 60-75 years with acute or convalescent COVID-19. Each CDR3 is given with its conserved first and last residue. A D gene is named only where the DNA matches it firmly. Size is stated for part of the rows, as once, few or many counts, or as a class when the clone is expanded.

v_call	d_call	j_call	clone_size	cdr3_aa	cdr3_nt
TRBV6-2/TRBV6-3	TRBD2	TRBJ2-1	-	CASSKRLAGGNEQFF	TGTGCCAGCAGCAAGCGACTAGCGGGGGGCAATGAGCAGTTCTTC
TRBV7-6	TRBD1	TRBJ1-2	once	CASSSQTGTGYTF	TGTGCCAGCAGCTCGCAGACAGGGACTGGCTACACCTTC
TRBV6-5	-	TRBJ2-7	-	CASSYSMLGHYEQYF	TGTGCCAGCAGTTACTCGATGTTGGGGCACTACGAGCAGTACTTC
TRBV28	-	TRBJ1-2	few	CASQGSFFYGYTF	TGTGCCAGCCAGGGATCGTTTTTTTACGGCTACACCTTC
TRBV6-5	-	TRBJ2-3	-	CASSFGDTQYF	TGTGCCAGCAGTTTCGGAGATACGCAGTATTTT
TRBV7-3	-	TRBJ1-1	-	CASSLGQGLEAFF	TGTGCCAGCAGCTTAGGGCAGGGGCTTGAAGCTTTCTTT
TRBV19	-	TRBJ1-1	-	CASFGWVSTEAFF	TGTGCCAGTTTCGGGTGGGTGAGCACTGAAGCTTTCTTT
TRBV11-2	-	TRBJ2-3	-	CASSPLGGGTLQYF	TGTGCCAGCAGCCCCCTAGGGGGCGGGACACTGCAGTATTTT
TRBV9	TRBD1	TRBJ2-2	-	CASSVTGGTGELFF	TGTGCCAGCAGCGTAACAGGGGGCACCGGGGAGCTGTTTTTT
TRBV28	TRBD1	TRBJ1-1	once	CASSLSIDRALNTEAFF	TGTGCCAGCAGTTTATCAATAGACAGGGCCCTTAACACTGAAGCTTTCTTT
TRBV10-1	TRBD2	TRBJ2-3	-	CASSDSGGALDTQYF	TGCGCCAGCAGTGATAGCGGGGGGGCCCTAGATACGCAGTATTTT
TRBV7-9	-	TRBJ1-4	-	CASSRGPGAVGTNEKLFF	TGTGCCAGCAGCCGAGGTCCCGGAGCCGTCGGGACTAATGAAAAACTGTTTTTT
TRBV28	-	TRBJ2-7	-	CASSFTLDRTTYEQYF	TGTGCCAGCAGTTTCACCCTGGACAGGACTACCTACGAGCAGTACTTC
TRBV3-1/TRBV3-2	TRBD2	TRBJ2-1	once	CASSQREGLAFLNEQFF	TGTGCCAGCAGCCAAAGAGAGGGACTAGCGTTTTTGAATGAGCAGTTCTTC
TRBV11-2	-	TRBJ1-5	-	CASSLDLSQPQHF	TGTGCCAGCAGCTTAGATCTAAGTCAGCCCCAGCATTTT
TRBV9	-	TRBJ1-5	-	CASSVGGYSNQPQHF	TGTGCCAGCAGCGTAGGCGGATATAGCAATCAGCCCCAGCATTTT
TRBV28	-	TRBJ1-4	few	CASSLGGGGEKLFF	TGTGCCAGCAGTTTGGGGGGGGGTGGTGAAAAACTGTTTTTT
TRBV5-1	TRBD1	TRBJ2-5	-	CASSFTGGQETQYF	TGCGCCAGCAGCTTTACAGGGGGTCAAGAGACCCAGTACTTC
TRBV28	-	TRBJ2-5	few	CASSLLGAQKETQYF	TGTGCCAGCAGTTTATTGGGGGCGCAGAAGGAGACCCAGTACTTC
TRBV11-3	-	TRBJ1-1	-	CASSFSMNTEAFF	TGTGCCAGCAGCTTTTCTATGAACACTGAAGCTTTCTTT
TRBV21-1	-	TRBJ2-7	-	CASSKGPPGTSGLQYF	TGTGCCAGCAGCAAAGGCCCCCCCGGGACTAGCGGGCTGCAGTACTTC
TRBV3-1/TRBV3-2	TRBD1	TRBJ1-2	once	CASGMGQGNGYTF	TGTGCCAGCGGGATGGGACAGGGGAATGGCTACACCTTC
TRBV19	TRBD1	TRBJ2-7	-	CASSFTGTGNEQYF	TGTGCCAGTAGTTTCACCGGGACAGGGAACGAGCAGTACTTC
TRBV9	TRBD1	TRBJ1-5	-	CASSEGQASGQPQHF	TGTGCCAGCAGCGAGGGACAGGCGTCCGGTCAGCCCCAGCATTTT
TRBV14	-	TRBJ1-1	-	CASSPAPPDRDFEAFF	TGTGCCAGCAGCCCCGCCCCCCCCGACCGGGATTTTGAAGCTTTCTTT
TRBV30	-	TRBJ1-5	once	CAWSVGAGHQPQHF	TGTGCCTGGAGTGTAGGGGCAGGGCATCAGCCCCAGCATTTT
TRBV5-4	-	TRBJ2-2	-	CASSLGAGATGELFF	TGTGCCAGCAGCTTGGGGGCAGGGGCCACCGGGGAGCTGTTTTTT
TRBV2	TRBD2	TRBJ2-3	-	CASSPLAGTDTQYF	TGTGCCAGCAGCCCACTAGCGGGCACAGATACGCAGTATTTT
TRBV6-6	TRBD1	TRBJ1-5	-	CASSNTGGRQPQHF	TGTGCCAGCAGTAACACAGGGGGCCGACAGCCCCAGCATTTT
TRBV27	TRBD1	TRBJ1-5	-	CASSSLGQRNQPQHF	TGTGCCAGCAGTTCCCTGGGACAGAGGAATCAGCCCCAGCATTTT
TRBV5-1	-	TRBJ2-3	-	CASSLDSLYTDTQYF	TGCGCCAGCAGCTTGGACAGCTTATACACAGATACGCAGTATTTT
TRBV28	TRBD1	TRBJ2-7	-	CASSLTGAPIYEQYF	TGTGCCAGCAGTCTTACAGGGGCCCCAATCTACGAGCAGTACTTC
TRBV28	TRBD1	TRBJ1-3	-	CASSINRGGNTIYF	TGTGCCAGCAGCATTAACAGGGGTGGAAACACCATATATTTT
TRBV7-2	TRBD1	TRBJ1-4	-	CASSPTDRVRSDEKLFF	TGTGCCAGCAGCCCGACGGACAGGGTTAGAAGTGATGAAAAACTGTTTTTT
TRBV28	TRBD1	TRBJ1-1	-	CASSLGGTGDAFF	TGTGCCAGCAGTTTGGGGGGAACAGGGGATGCTTTCTTT
TRBV7-8	-	TRBJ1-6	-	CASSLAYQGESPLHF	TGTGCCAGCAGCTTAGCGTATCAGGGCGAGTCACCCCTCCACTTT
TRBV10-3	TRBD2	TRBJ2-1	-	CAISTGLAGRPNEQFF	TGTGCCATCAGTACGGGACTAGCGGGGCGGCCCAATGAGCAGTTCTTC
TRBV29-1	-	TRBJ2-3	-	CSVAGIGVDTQYF	TGCAGCGTTGCCGGGATCGGGGTAGATACGCAGTATTTT
TRBV16	-	TRBJ2-1	-	CASSQQGVQLEQFF	TGTGCCAGCAGCCAACAGGGTGTCCAATTGGAGCAGTTCTTC